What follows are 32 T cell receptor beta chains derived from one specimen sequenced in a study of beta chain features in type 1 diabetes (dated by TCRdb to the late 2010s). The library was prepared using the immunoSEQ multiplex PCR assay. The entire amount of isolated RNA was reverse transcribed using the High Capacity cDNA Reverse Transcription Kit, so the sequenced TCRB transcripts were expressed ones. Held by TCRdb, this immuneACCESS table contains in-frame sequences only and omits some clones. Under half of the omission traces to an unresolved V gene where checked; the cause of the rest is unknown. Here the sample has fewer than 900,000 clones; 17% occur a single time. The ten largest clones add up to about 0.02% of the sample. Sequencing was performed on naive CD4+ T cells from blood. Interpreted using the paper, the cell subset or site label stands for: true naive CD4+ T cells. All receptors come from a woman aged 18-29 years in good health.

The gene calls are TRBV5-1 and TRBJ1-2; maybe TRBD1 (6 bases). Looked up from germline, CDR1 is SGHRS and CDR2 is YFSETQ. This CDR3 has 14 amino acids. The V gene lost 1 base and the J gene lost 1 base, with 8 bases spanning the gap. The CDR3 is CASSLMDSNYGYTF. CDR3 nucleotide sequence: TGCGCCAGCAGCTTGATGGACAGTAACTATGGCTACACCTTC.

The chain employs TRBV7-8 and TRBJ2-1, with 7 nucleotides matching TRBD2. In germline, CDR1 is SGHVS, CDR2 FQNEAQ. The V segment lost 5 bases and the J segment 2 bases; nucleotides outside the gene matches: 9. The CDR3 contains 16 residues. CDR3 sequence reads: CASSETWDYPYNEQFF. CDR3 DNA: TGTGCCAGCAGCGAAACATGGGACTATCCCTACAATGAGCAGTTCTTC.

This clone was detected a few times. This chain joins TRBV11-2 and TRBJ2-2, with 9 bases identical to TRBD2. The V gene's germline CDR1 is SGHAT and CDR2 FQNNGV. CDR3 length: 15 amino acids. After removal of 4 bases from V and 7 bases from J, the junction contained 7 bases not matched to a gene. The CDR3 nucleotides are TGTGCCAGCAGCTCTAGCGGGAATCAGGTCGGGGAGCTGTTTTTT. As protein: CASSSSGNQVGELFF.

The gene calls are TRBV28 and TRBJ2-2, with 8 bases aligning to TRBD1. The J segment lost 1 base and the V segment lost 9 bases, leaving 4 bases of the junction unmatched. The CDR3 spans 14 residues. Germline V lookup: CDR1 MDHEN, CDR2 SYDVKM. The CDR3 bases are TGTGCCAGTTGGACAGGGCAGAACACCGGGGAGCTGTTTTTT. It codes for CASWTGQNTGELFF.

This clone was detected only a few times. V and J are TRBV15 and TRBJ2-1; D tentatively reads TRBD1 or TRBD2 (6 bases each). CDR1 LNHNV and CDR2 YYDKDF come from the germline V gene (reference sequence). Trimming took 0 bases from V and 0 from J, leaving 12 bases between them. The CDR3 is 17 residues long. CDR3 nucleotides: TGTGCCACCAGCAGAGATCCGGGGGCGAGCTCCTACAATGAGCAGTTCTTC. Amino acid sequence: CATSRDPGASSYNEQFF.

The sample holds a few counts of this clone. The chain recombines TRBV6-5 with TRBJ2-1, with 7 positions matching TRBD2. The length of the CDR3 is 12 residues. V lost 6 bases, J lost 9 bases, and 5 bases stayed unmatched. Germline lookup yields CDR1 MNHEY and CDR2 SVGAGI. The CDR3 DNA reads TGTGCCAGCAGGCAGAGGGAGGGTGAGCAGTTCTTC. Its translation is CASRQREGEQFF.

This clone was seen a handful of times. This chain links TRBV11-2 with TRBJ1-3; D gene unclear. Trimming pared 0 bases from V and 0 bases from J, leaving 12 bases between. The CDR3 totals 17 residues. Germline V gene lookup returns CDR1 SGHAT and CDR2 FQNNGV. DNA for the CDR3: TGTGCCAGCAGCTTAGATCAAGTGTACCTCTCTGGAAACACCATATATTTT. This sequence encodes CASSLDQVYLSGNTIYF.

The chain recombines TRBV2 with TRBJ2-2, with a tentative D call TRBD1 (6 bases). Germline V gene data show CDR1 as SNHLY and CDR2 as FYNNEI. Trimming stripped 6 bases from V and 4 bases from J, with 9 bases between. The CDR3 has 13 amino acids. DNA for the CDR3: TGTGCCAGCAGGGGACAAAGCACCGGGGAGCTGTTTTTT. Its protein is CASRGQSTGELFF.

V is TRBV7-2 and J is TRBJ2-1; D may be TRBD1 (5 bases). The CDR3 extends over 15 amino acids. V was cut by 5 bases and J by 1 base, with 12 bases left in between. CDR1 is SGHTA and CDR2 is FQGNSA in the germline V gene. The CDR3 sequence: CASSPTQGSYNEQFF. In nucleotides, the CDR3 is TGTGCCAGCAGCCCAACTCAGGGTTCCTACAATGAGCAGTTCTTC.

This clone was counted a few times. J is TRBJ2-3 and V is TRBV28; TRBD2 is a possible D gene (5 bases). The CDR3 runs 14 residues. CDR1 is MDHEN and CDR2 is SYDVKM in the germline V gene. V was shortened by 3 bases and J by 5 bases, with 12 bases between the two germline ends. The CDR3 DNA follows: TGTGCCAGCAGTTTTGGTGGGAGTGTAGATACGCAGTATTTT. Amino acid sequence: CASSFGGSVDTQYF.

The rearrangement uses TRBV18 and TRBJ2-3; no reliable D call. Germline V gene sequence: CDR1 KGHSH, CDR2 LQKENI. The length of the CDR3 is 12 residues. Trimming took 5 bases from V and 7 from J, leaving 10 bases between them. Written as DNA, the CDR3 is TGTGCCAGCTCAGGATCGAGCAATACGCAGTATTTT. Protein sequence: CASSGSSNTQYF.

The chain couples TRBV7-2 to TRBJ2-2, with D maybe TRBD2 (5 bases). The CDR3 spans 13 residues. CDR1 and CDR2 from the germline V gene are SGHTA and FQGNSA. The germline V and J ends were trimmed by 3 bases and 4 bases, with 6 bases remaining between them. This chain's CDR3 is CASSLRVTGELFF. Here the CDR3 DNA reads TGTGCCAGCAGCTTGCGGGTCACCGGGGAGCTGTTTTTT.

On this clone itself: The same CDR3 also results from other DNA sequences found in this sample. The CDR3 DNA follows: TGTGCCATCAGTGTGGGGCAGTCCTACGAGCAGTACTTC. It encodes CAISVGQSYEQYF. The chain carries TRBV10-3 and TRBJ2-7; TRBD1 might be the D (5 bases). The V gene's germline CDR1 is ENHRY and CDR2 SYGVKD. V was pared by 4 bases and J by 1 base, with 8 bases between. This CDR3 has 13 residues.

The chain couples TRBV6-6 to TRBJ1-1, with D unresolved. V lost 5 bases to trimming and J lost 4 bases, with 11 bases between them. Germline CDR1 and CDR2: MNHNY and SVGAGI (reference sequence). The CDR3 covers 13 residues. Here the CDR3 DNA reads TGTGCCAGCAGTAGTTCCCGGGGCACTGAAGCTTTCTTT. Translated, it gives CASSSSRGTEAFF.

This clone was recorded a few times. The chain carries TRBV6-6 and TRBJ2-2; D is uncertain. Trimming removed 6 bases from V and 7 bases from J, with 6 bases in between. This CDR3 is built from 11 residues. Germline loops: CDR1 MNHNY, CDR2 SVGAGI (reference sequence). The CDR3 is CASRPRGELFF. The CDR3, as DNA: TGTGCCAGCAGGCCCCGCGGGGAGCTGTTTTTT.

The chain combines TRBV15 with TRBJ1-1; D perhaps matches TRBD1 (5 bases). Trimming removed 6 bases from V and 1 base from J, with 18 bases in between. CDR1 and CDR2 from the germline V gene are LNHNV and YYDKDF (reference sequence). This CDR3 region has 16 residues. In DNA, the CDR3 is TGTGCCACCAGGAATATACTCCGGGACCCGAACACTGAAGCTTTCTTT. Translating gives CATRNILRDPNTEAFF.

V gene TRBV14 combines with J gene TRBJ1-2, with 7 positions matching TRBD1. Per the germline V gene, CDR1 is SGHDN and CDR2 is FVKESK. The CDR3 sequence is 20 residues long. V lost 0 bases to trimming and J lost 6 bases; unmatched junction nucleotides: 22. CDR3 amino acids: CASSQDPPLRRQGGGNGYTF. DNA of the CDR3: TGTGCCAGCAGCCAAGATCCCCCCCTACGCCGACAGGGCGGTGGAAATGGCTACACCTTC.

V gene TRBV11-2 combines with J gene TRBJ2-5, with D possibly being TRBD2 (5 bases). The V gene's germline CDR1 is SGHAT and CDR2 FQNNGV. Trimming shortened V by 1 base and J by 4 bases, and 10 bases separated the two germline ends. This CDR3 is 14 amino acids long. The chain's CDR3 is CASSLVAGLETQYF. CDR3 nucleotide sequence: TGTGCCAGCAGCTTAGTGGCTGGACTAGAGACCCAGTACTTC.

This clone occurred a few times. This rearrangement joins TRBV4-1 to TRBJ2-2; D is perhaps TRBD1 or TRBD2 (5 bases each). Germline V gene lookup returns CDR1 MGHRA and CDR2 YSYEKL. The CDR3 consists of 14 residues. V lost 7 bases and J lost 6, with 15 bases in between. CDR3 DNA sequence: TGCGCCAGCAACATGGTGGGGGAGCCCGGGGAGCTGTTTTTT. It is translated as CASNMVGEPGELFF.

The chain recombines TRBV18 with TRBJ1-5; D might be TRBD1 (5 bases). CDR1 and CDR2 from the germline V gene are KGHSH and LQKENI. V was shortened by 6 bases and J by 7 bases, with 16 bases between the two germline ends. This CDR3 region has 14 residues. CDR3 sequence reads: CASSQFSGEQPQHF. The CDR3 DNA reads TGTGCCAGCTCCCAATTCTCGGGGGAACAGCCCCAGCATTTT.

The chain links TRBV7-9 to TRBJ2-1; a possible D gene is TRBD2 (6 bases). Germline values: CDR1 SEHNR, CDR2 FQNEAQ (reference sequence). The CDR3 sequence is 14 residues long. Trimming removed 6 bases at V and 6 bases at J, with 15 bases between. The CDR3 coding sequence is TGTGCCAGCAGTTTCGCTAGCGTATCCAATGAGCAGTTCTTC. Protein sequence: CASSFASVSNEQFF. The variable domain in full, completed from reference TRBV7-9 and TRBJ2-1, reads DTGVSQNPRHKITKRGQNVTFRCDPISEHNRLYWYRQTLGQGPEFLTYFQNEAQLEKSRLLSDRFSAERPKGSFSTLEIQRTEQGDSAMYLCASSFASVSNEQFFGPGTRLTVL.

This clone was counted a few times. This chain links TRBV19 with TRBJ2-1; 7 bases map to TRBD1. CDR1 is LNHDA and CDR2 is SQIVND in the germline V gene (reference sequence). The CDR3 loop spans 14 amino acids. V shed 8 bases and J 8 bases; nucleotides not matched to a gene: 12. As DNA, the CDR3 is TGTGCCAGTGGGCGGATAGACAGGGATTATGAGCAGTTCTTC. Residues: CASGRIDRDYEQFF.

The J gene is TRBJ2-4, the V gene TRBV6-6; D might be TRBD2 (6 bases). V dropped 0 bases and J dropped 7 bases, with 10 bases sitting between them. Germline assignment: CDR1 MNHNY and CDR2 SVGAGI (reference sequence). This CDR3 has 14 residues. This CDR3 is CASSYSGGPNIQYF. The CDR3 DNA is TGTGCCAGCAGTTACTCGGGGGGTCCTAACATTCAGTACTTC.

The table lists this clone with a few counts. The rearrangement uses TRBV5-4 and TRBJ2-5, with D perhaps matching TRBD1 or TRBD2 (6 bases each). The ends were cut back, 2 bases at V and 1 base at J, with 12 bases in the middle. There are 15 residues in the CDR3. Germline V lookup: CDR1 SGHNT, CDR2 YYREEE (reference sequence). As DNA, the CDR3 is TGTGCCAGCAGCTTCGGGGGCGCGGGCCAAGAGACCCAGTACTTC. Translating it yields CASSFGGAGQETQYF.

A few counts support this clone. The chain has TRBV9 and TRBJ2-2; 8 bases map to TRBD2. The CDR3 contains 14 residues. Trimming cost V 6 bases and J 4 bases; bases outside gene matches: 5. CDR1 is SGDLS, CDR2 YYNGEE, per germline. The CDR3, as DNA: TGTGCCAGCAATAGCGGGATCCCCACCGGGGAGCTGTTTTTT. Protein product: CASNSGIPTGELFF.

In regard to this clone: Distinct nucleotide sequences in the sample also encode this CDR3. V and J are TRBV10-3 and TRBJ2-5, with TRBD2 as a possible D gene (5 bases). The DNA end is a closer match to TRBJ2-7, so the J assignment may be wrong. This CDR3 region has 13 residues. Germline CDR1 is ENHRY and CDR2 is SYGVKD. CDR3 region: CAISGTGAYEQYF. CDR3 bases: TGTGCCATCAGTGGAACCGGGGCCTACGAGCAGTACTTC.

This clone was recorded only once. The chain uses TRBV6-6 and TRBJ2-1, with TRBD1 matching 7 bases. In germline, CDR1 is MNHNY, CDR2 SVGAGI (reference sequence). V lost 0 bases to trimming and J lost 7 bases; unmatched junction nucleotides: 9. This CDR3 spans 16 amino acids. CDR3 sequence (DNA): TGTGCCAGCAGTTACTCCGGCAGGGGGACGATGAATGAGCAGTTCTTC. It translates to CASSYSGRGTMNEQFF.

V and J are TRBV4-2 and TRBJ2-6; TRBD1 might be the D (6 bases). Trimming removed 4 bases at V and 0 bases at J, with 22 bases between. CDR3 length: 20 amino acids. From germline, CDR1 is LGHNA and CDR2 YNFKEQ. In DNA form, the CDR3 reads TGTGCCAGCAGCCCAAGGACAGTAAACCTTTTGGACTCTGGGGCCAACGTCCTGACTTTC. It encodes CASSPRTVNLLDSGANVLTF.

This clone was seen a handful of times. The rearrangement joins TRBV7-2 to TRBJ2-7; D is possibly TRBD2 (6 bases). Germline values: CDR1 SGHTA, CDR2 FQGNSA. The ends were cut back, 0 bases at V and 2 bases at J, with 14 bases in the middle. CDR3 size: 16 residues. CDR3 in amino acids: CASSLASGKGTYEQYF. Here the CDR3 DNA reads TGTGCCAGCAGCTTAGCTAGCGGCAAAGGTACCTACGAGCAGTACTTC.

CDR3 nucleotides: TGTGCCACCAGCACCAATCAGGCCGGTACCCGCAATGAGCAGTTCTTC. It translates to CATSTNQAGTRNEQFF. This chain uses TRBV15 with TRBJ2-1, with D hard to call. Germline values: CDR1 LNHNV, CDR2 YYDKDF (reference sequence). The CDR3 runs 16 residues. Trimming removed 4 bases from V and 6 bases from J, with 19 bases in between. Combining the CDR3 with reference TRBV15 and TRBJ2-1 gives the whole variable domain DAMVIQNPRYQVTQFGKPVTLSCSQTLNHNVMYWYQQKSSQAPKLLFHYYDKDFNNEADTPDNFQSRRPNTSFCFLDIRSPGLGDTAMYLCATSTNQAGTRNEQFFGPGTRLTVL.

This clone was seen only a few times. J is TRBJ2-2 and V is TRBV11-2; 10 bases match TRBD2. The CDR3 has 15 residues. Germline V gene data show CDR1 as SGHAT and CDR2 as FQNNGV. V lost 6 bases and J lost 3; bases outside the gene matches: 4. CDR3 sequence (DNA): TGTGCCAGCAGGGCCCTAGCGGGAGACACCGGGGAGCTGTTTTTT. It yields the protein CASRALAGDTGELFF.

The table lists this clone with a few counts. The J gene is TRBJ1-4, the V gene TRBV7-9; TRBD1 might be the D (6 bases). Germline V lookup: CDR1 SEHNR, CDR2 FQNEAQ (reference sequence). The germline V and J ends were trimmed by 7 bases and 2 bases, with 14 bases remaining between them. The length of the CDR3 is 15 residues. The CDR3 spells CASKPNRATNEKLFF. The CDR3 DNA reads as TGTGCCAGCAAGCCAAACAGGGCTACTAATGAAAAACTGTTTTTT.